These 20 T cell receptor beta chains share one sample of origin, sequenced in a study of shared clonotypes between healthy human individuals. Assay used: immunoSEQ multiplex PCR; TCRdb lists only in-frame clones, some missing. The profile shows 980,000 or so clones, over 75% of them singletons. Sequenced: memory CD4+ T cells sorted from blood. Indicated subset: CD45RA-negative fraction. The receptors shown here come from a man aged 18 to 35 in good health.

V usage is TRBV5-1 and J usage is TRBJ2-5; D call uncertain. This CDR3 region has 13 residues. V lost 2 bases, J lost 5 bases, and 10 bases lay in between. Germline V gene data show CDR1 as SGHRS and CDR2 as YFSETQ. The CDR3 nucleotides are TGCGCCAGCAGCTTCGGGCTGGGGGAGACCCAGTACTTC. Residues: CASSFGLGETQYF.

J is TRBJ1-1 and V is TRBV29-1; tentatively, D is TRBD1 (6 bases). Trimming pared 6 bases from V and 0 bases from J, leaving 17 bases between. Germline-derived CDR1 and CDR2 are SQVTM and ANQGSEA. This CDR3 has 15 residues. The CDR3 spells CSVGGIGQLNTEAFF. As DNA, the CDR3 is TGCAGCGTGGGAGGGATTGGACAGTTGAACACTGAAGCTTTCTTT.

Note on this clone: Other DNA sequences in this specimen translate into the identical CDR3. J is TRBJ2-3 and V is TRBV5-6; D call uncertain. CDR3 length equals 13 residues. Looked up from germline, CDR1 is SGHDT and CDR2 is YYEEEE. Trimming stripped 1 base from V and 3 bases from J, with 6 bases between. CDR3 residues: CASSLPGTDTQYF. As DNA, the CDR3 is TGTGCCAGCAGCTTGCCCGGAACAGATACGCAGTATTTT.

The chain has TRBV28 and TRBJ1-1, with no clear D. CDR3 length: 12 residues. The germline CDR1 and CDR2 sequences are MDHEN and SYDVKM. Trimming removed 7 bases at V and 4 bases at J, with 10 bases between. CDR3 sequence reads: CASIRAPTEAFF. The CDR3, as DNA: TGTGCCAGCATTCGGGCCCCCACTGAAGCTTTCTTT.

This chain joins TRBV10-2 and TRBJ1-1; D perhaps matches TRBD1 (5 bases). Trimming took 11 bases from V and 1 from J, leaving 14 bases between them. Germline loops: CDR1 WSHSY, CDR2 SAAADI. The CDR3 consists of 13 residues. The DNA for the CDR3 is TGCGCCGTGGCGAGGCAGGGGAACACTGAAGCTTTCTTT. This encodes CAVARQGNTEAFF.

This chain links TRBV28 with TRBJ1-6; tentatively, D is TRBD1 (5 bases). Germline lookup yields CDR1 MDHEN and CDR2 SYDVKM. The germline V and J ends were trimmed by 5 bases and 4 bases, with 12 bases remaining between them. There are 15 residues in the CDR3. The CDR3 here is CASSLGLTYNSPLHF. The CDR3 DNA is TGTGCCAGCAGTCTGGGACTGACTTATAATTCACCCCTCCACTTT.

The CDR3 protein is CAWSAFRGGIYNEQFF. The CDR3 nucleotides are TGTGCCTGGAGTGCCTTCCGTGGGGGAATATACAATGAGCAGTTCTTC. The rearrangement uses TRBV30 and TRBJ2-1, with D perhaps being TRBD1 or TRBD2 (5 bases each). V lost 1 base to trimming and J lost 4 bases, with 17 bases between them. Germline CDR1 and CDR2: GTSNPN and SVGIG (reference sequence). The CDR3 is 16 amino acids.

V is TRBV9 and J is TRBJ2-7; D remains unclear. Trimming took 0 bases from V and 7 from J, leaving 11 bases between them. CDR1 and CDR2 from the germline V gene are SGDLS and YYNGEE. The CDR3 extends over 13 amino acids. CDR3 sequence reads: CASSVDLVSEQYF. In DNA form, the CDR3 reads TGTGCCAGCAGCGTAGACCTAGTAAGTGAGCAGTACTTC.

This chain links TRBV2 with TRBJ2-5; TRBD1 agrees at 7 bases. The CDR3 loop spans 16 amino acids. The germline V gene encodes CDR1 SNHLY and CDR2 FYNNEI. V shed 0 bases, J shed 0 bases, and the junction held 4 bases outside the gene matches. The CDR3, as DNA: TGTGCCAGCAGTGAAGCGAGGGGACAGAACCAAGAGACCCAGTACTTC. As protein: CASSEARGQNQETQYF.

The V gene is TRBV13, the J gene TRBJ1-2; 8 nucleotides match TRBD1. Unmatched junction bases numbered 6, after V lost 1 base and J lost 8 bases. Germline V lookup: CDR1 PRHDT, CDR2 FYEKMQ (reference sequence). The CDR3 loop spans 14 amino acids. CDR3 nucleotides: TGTGCCAGCAGCTTAGTTCGACAGGGGAAGGGCTACACCTTC. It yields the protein CASSLVRQGKGYTF.

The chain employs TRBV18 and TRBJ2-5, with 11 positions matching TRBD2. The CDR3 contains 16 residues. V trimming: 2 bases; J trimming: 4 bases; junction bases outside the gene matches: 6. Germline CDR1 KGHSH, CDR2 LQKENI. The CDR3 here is CASSPGLAGGGETQYF. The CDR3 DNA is TGTGCCAGCTCACCAGGCCTAGCGGGGGGAGGAGAGACCCAGTACTTC.

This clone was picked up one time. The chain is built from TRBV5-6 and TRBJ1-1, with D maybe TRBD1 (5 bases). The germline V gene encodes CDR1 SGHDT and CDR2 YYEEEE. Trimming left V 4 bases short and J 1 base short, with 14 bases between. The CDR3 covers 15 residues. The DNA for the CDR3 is TGTGCCAGCAGCCCGAGACTCACAGGGAACACTGAAGCTTTCTTT. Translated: CASSPRLTGNTEAFF.

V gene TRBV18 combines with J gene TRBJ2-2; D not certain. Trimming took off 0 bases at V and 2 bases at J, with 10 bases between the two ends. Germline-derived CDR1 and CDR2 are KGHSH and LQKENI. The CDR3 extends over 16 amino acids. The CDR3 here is CASSPPSSINTGELFF. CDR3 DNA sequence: TGTGCCAGCTCACCACCCTCTAGTATCAACACCGGGGAGCTGTTTTTT.

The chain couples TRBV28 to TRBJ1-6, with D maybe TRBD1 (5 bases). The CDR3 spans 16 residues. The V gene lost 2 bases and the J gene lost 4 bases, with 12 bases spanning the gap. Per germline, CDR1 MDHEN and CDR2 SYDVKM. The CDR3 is CASSLGREVYNSPLHF. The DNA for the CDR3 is TGTGCCAGCAGTTTAGGCAGGGAGGTGTATAATTCACCCCTCCACTTT.

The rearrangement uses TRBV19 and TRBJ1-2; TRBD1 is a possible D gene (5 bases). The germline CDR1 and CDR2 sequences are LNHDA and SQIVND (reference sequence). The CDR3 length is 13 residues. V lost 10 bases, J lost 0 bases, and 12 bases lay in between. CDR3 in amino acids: CATSTGANYGYTF. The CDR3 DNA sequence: TGTGCCACCTCGACGGGGGCTAACTATGGCTACACCTTC.

The CDR3 sequence: CASSVGWGANYGYTF. The CDR3, as DNA: TGTGCCAGCAGCGTAGGTTGGGGGGCTAACTATGGCTACACCTTC. The rearrangement joins TRBV9 to TRBJ1-2, with D possibly matching TRBD1 (5 bases). Trimming shortened V by 0 bases and J by 0 bases, and 9 bases separated the two germline ends. Germline assignment: CDR1 SGDLS and CDR2 YYNGEE. This CDR3 spans 15 amino acids.

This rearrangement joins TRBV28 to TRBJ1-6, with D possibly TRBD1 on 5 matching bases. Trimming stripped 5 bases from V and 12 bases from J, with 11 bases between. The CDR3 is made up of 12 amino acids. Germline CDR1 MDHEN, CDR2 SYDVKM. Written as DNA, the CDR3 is TGTGCCAGCAGTCTCCCGACAGTACCCCTCCACTTT. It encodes CASSLPTVPLHF.

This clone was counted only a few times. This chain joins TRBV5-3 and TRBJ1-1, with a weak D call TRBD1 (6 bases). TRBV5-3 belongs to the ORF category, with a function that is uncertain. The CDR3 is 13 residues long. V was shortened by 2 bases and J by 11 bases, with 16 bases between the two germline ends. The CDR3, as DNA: TGTGCCAGAAGCTTCGCCCGACAGGTGTTGGCTTTCTTT. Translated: CARSFARQVLAFF.

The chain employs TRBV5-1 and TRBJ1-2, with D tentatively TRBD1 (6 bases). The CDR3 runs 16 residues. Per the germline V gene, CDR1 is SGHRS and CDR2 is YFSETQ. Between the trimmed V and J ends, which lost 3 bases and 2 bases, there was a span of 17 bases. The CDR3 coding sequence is TGCGCCAGCAGCTGGGACCACAGGGTGACCAACTATGGCTACACCTTC. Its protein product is CASSWDHRVTNYGYTF.

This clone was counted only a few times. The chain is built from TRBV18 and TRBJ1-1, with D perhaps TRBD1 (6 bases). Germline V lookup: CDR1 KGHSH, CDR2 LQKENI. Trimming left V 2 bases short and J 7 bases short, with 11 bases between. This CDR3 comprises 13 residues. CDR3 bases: TGTGCCAGCTCACCATATCAGGACAGTGAAGCTTTCTTT. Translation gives CASSPYQDSEAFF.